The 22 T cell receptor beta chains reported below all come from one sample, sequenced in a study of memory CD4+ T cells and cytomegalovirus serostatus. The sort gate was single viable CD3+CD4+CD8-CD45RO+ cells for memory CD4+ T cells. Here immunoSEQ multiplex PCR was the method, and the copy in TCRdb shows in-frame clones only, minus some. The table has nearly 60,000 clones, 80% to 85% seen once. The specimen was memory CD4+ T cells from blood. The receptors derive from an adult in good health and CMV-seronegative.

The rearrangement uses TRBV15 and TRBJ1-1; the D is unclear. Germline assignment: CDR1 LNHNV and CDR2 YYDKDF (reference sequence). The CDR3 runs to 12 residues. Deletions cut 6 bases from V and 3 bases from J, with 8 bases between. The CDR3 DNA follows: TGTGCCACCAGGTTGTCGTACACTGAAGCTTTCTTT. Translating it yields CATRLSYTEAFF.

The chain couples TRBV4-1 to TRBJ1-5; perhaps TRBD1 as D (5 bases). The CDR3 spans 15 residues. Germline V CDR1 and CDR2: MGHRA, YSYEKL. V was shortened by 2 bases and J by 3 bases, with 11 bases between the two germline ends. The CDR3 loop is CASSQRDGDNQPQHF. The CDR3 DNA sequence: TGCGCCAGCAGCCAACGGGACGGCGACAATCAGCCCCAGCATTTT.

The chain recombines TRBV19 with TRBJ2-4; 9 bases are a match to TRBD2. The CDR3 totals 13 residues. The J segment lost 5 bases and the V segment lost 7 bases, leaving 3 bases of the junction unmatched. Germline V gene data show CDR1 as LNHDA and CDR2 as SQIVND (reference sequence). In DNA, the CDR3 is TGTGCCAGTATCCCTAGCGGGGAAAACATTCAGTACTTC. It is translated as CASIPSGENIQYF. Complete variable domain (other parts from reference TRBV19 and TRBJ2-4): DGGITQSPKYLFRKEGQNVTLSCEQNLNHDAMYWYRQDPGQGLRLIYYSQIVNDFQKGDIAEGYSVSREKKESFPLTVTSAQKNPTAFYLCASIPSGENIQYFGAGTRLSVL.

DNA for the CDR3: TGTGCTAGTGGTTTGAATAGCAACCCCGGGGAGCTGTTTTTT. Amino acids: CASGLNSNPGELFF. The chain uses TRBV12-5 and TRBJ2-2, with D hard to call. V was trimmed by 2 bases and J by 6 bases, leaving 10 bases between them. This CDR3 spans 14 amino acids. Germline loops: CDR1 LGHNT, CDR2 FRNRAP.

The J gene is TRBJ2-1, the V gene TRBV5-6; D is perhaps TRBD1 (5 bases). This CDR3 comprises 16 residues. CDR1 and CDR2 (germline): SGHDT, YYEEEE. Deletions cut 4 bases from V and 7 bases from J, with 21 bases between. The CDR3 nucleotides read TGTGCCAGCAGCCCCTTTTTACGGGCAGGGAAAAATGAGCAGTTCTTC. It is translated as CASSPFLRAGKNEQFF.

The rearrangement joins TRBV29-1 to TRBJ1-1; D is unclear. Germline CDR1 reads SQVTM; CDR2 reads ANQGSEA. V was cut by 7 bases and J by 9 bases, with 18 bases left in between. This CDR3 is 12 amino acids long. CDR3 coding DNA: TGCAGCGGGACGGACGGGGAAATTAAAGCTTTCTTT. It encodes CSGTDGEIKAFF. The variable domain in full, completed from reference TRBV29-1 and TRBJ1-1, reads SAVISQKPSRDICQRGTSLTIQCQVDSQVTMMFWYRQQPGQSLTLIATANQGSEATYESGFVIDKFPISRPNLTFSTLTVSNMSPEDSSIYLCSGTDGEIKAFFGQGTRLTVV.

The CDR3 loop reads CSVLGGNGNQPQHF. The CDR3 coding sequence is TGCAGCGTACTTGGTGGGAATGGCAATCAGCCCCAGCATTTT. This chain joins TRBV29-1 and TRBJ1-5; unclear D gene. V lost 6 bases and J 2 bases, leaving 14 bases between the germline ends. The CDR3 covers 14 residues. CDR1 SQVTM and CDR2 ANQGSEA come from the germline V gene.

The gene calls are TRBV29-1 and TRBJ1-1; 8 bases line up with TRBD1. The CDR3 length is 15 residues. CDR1 SQVTM and CDR2 ANQGSEA come from the germline V gene. V gave up 5 bases and J gave up 1 base; unmatched junction bases: 9. The CDR3 DNA reads TGCAGCGTTATTGGACAGGGTAAAAAGAACACTGAAGCTTTCTTT. It specifies CSVIGQGKKNTEAFF.

The rearrangement links TRBV29-1 to TRBJ1-1; TRBD1 might be the D (6 bases). The V and J ends lost 5 bases and 5 bases respectively, with 9 bases between them. CDR3 length: 11 amino acids. The germline CDR1 and CDR2 sequences are SQVTM and ANQGSEA. The CDR3 region has the DNA TGCAGCGTTTCGGACAGAACTGAAGCTTTCTTT. Translation gives CSVSDRTEAFF.

The rearrangement joins TRBV7-9 to TRBJ2-7; 15 nucleotides line up with TRBD2. J lost 9 bases, V lost 5 bases, and 8 bases had no gene match. The germline CDR1 and CDR2 sequences are SEHNR and FQNEAQ (reference sequence). CDR3 size: 15 residues. DNA for the CDR3: TGTGCCAGCAGCCCTCGGACTAGCGGGAGGGCCGGGCAGTACTTC. It codes for CASSPRTSGRAGQYF.

The chain uses TRBV9 and TRBJ2-7; 7 positions match TRBD1. J gave up 2 bases and V 0 bases, and 2 bases lay outside the gene matches. Germline V gene lookup returns CDR1 SGDLS and CDR2 YYNGEE. The CDR3 length is 14 residues. The CDR3 protein is CASSVEQGTYEQYF. The CDR3 coding sequence is TGTGCCAGCAGCGTAGAACAGGGGACCTACGAGCAGTACTTC.

The chain employs TRBV9 and TRBJ2-3; D unclear. The germline V gene encodes CDR1 SGDLS and CDR2 YYNGEE. With 0 bases removed from V and 0 bases from J, the gap between germline ends came to 5 bases. This CDR3 spans 14 amino acids. The CDR3 protein is CASSVGLSTDTQYF. Written as DNA, the CDR3 is TGTGCCAGCAGCGTAGGCCTTAGCACAGATACGCAGTATTTT.

This clone was seen a single time. This chain links TRBV2 with TRBJ1-2, with TRBD1 identical over 8 bases. CDR1 is SNHLY, CDR2 FYNNEI, per germline. The CDR3 runs to 12 residues. The J segment lost 4 bases and the V segment lost 9 bases, leaving 4 bases of the junction unmatched. The CDR3 DNA is TGTGCCAGAGGAGGACAGGGCTATGGCTACACCTTC. Translation: CARGGQGYGYTF.

The chain recombines TRBV7-9 with TRBJ2-7; 10 bases fit TRBD2. In germline, CDR1 is SEHNR, CDR2 FQNEAQ (reference sequence). With 1 base clipped from V and 3 bases from J, the junction kept 3 bases outside the gene matches. The CDR3 consists of 15 residues. DNA of the CDR3: TGTGCCAGCAGCTTAGGGGCTAGCGGGAGCTACGAGCAGTACTTC. Amino acids: CASSLGASGSYEQYF.

The rearrangement joins TRBV7-9 to TRBJ2-7; 9 bases are shared with TRBD1. Germline values: CDR1 SEHNR, CDR2 FQNEAQ (reference sequence). The CDR3 contains 15 residues. The trim removed 2 bases at V and 4 bases at J, leaving 6 bases unmatched. CDR3 in DNA: TGTGCCAGCAGCTTACCGGACAGGGGACGTTACGAGCAGTACTTC. This gives the protein CASSLPDRGRYEQYF.

The chain links TRBV7-9 to TRBJ1-5; D is perhaps TRBD1 (5 bases). Trimming took off 6 bases at V and 7 bases at J, with 22 bases between the two ends. This CDR3 spans 16 amino acids. The germline CDR1 and CDR2 sequences are SEHNR and FQNEAQ (reference sequence). The DNA for the CDR3 is TGTGCCAGCAGTCAATACCGGGGCCGGGAACCCCAGCCCCAGCATTTT. Its translation: CASSQYRGREPQPQHF.

The chain couples TRBV7-9 to TRBJ2-7; the D is unclear. The germline V and J ends were trimmed by 4 bases and 0 bases, with 4 bases remaining between them. Germline V CDR1 and CDR2: SEHNR, FQNEAQ (reference sequence). This CDR3 is built from 12 residues. Written as DNA, the CDR3 is TGTGCCAGCAGCTCGAGCTCCTACGAGCAGTACTTC. It translates to CASSSSSYEQYF. The full variable domain, rest sourced from reference TRBV7-9 and TRBJ2-7, is DTGVSQNPRHKITKRGQNVTFRCDPISEHNRLYWYRQTLGQGPEFLTYFQNEAQLEKSRLLSDRFSAERPKGSFSTLEIQRTEQGDSAMYLCASSSSSYEQYFGPGTRLTVT.

The chain couples TRBV7-2 to TRBJ2-5; D could derive from TRBD1 or TRBD2 (5 bases each). Germline V gives CDR1 SGHTA, CDR2 FQGNSA. The germline V and J ends were trimmed by 5 bases and 7 bases, with 11 bases remaining between them. The CDR3 spans 12 residues. CDR3: CASSPGPGTQYF. CDR3 nucleotide sequence: TGTGCCAGCAGCCCGGGACCTGGGACCCAGTACTTC.

This rearrangement joins TRBV5-1 to TRBJ1-4; 8 bases are shared with TRBD1. Germline lookup yields CDR1 SGHRS and CDR2 YFSETQ. V dropped 3 bases and J dropped 7; count of bases not matched to a gene: 8. The CDR3 is 15 amino acids. CDR3 nucleotides: TGCGCCAGCAGCTCCACCGGGACAGGAGGTGAAAAACTGTTTTTT. Translated, it gives CASSSTGTGGEKLFF.

The V gene is TRBV6-6, the J gene TRBJ2-1; possibly TRBD2 for D (6 bases). V lost 6 bases and J lost 0, with 12 bases in between. The V gene's germline CDR1 is MNHNY and CDR2 SVGAGI (reference sequence). The length of the CDR3 is 15 residues. The CDR3, as DNA: TGTGCCAGCAGGCGGGACCGGAGCTCCTACAATGAGCAGTTCTTC. Its translation is CASRRDRSSYNEQFF.

CDR3 amino acids: CASSFVGENTEAFF. Written as DNA, the CDR3 is TGTGCCAGCAGCTTTGTTGGGGAGAACACTGAAGCTTTCTTT. The chain links TRBV5-5 to TRBJ1-1; D not resolved. The germline gives CDR1 SGHKS, CDR2 YYEKEE (reference sequence). The CDR3 is made up of 14 amino acids. With 2 bases removed from V and 1 base from J, the gap between germline ends came to 9 bases.

This chain connects TRBV21-1 to TRBJ2-2; the table's D call, TRBD1, has no DNA check behind it. TRBV21-1 is assigned pseudogene status. The CDR3 contains 13 residues. The CDR3 here is CASGLGQAGELFF. The CDR3 bases are TGTGCCAGCGGCTTGGGGCAGGCCGGGGAGCTGTTTTTT.